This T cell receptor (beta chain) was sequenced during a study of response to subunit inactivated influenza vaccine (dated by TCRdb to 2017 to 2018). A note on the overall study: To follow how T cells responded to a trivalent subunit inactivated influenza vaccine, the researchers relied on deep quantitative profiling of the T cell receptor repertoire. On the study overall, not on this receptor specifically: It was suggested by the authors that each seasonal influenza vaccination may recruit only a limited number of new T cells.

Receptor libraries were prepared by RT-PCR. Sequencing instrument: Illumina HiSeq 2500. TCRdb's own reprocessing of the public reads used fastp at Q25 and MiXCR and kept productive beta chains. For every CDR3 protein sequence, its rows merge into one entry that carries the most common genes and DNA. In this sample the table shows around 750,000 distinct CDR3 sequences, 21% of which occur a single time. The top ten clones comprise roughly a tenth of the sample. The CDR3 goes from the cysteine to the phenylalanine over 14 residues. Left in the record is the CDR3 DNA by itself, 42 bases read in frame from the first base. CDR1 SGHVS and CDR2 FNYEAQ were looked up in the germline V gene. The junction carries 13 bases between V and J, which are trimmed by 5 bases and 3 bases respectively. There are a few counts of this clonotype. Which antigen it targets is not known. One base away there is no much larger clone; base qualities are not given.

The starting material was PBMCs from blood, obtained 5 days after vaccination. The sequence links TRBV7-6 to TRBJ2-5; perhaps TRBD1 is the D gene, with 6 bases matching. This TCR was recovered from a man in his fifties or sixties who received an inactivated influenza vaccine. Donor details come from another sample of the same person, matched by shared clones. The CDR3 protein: CASSVHRAEETQYF. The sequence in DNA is TGTGCCAGCAGCGTTCACAGGGCTGAAGAGACCCAGTACTTC. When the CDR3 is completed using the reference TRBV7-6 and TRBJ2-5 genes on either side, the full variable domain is GAGVSQSPRYKVTKRGQDVALRCDPISGHVSLYWYRQALGQGPEFLTYFNYEAQQDKSGLPNDRFSAERPEGSISTLTIQRTEQRDSAMYRCASSVHRAEETQYFGPGTRLLVL.